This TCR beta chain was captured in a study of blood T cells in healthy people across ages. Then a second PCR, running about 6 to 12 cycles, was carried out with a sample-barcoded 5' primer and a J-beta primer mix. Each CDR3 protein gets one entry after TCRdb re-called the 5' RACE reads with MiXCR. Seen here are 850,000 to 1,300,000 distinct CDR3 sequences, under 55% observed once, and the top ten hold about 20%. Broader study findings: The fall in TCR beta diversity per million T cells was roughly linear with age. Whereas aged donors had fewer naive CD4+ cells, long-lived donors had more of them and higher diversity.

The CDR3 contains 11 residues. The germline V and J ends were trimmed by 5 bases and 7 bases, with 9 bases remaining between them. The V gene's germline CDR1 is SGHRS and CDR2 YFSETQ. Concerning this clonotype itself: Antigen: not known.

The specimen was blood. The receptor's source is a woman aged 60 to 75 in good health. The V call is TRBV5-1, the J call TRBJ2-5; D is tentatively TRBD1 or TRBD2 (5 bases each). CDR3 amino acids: CASRGDGTQYF. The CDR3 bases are TGCGCCAGCAGGGGGGACGGGACCCAGTACTTC.